A single sample is the source of the 2 T cell receptor beta chains below, sequenced in a study of OX40 agonist ivuxolimab in advanced cancers. Profiling relied on immunoSEQ multiplex PCR, and the TCRdb table lists in-frame clones only, not all of them. The sample has 40,000 to 45,000 clones; approximately 85% are singletons. Source: CD4+ or CD8+ T cells sorted from blood, taken in a trial of the OX40 agonist ivuxolimab. The receptors shown here come from an adult with an advanced solid tumor such as melanoma, head and neck, liver or kidney cancer.

The count of this clone is one. V usage is TRBV7-9 and J usage is TRBJ1-3; D remains ambiguous. Trimming removed 1 base from V and 0 bases from J, with 10 bases in between. The CDR3 sequence is 16 residues long. Germline CDR1 is SEHNR and CDR2 is FQNEAQ (reference sequence). CDR3: CASSLDAPSSGNTIYF. As DNA, the CDR3 is TGTGCCAGCAGCTTAGACGCCCCCAGCTCTGGAAACACCATATATTTT.

This sequence joins TRBV4-3 and TRBJ1-6, with 8 bases lining up with TRBD1. Losses at the gene ends were 1 base for V and 10 bases for J; bases not matched to a gene: 3. The CDR3 contains 14 residues. Germline CDR1 LGHNA, CDR2 YSLEER. The CDR3 bases are TGCGCCAGCAGCCAAGGGACAGGGCTGTCACCCCTCCACTTT. Amino acids: CASSQGTGLSPLHF.